The 13 T cell receptor beta chains given below trace back to one sample, sequenced in a study of response to subunit inactivated influenza vaccine. From the RT-PCR reads, TCRdb called clonotypes with MiXCR, one entry per CDR3 protein. The sample records 650,000 to 800,000 distinct CDR3 sequences, less than 20% being singletons. Here the sequenced sample was PBMCs from blood, taken about 5 days after vaccination. These receptors were obtained from a man between 50 and 59 years old who received an inactivated influenza vaccine.

A few counts support this clonotype. The chain links TRBV5-1 to TRBJ2-1, with 12 bases fitting TRBD2. Trimming cost V 2 bases and J 7 bases; bases outside gene matches: 4. CDR1 is SGHRS, CDR2 YFSETQ, per germline. The CDR3 loop spans 15 amino acids. DNA of the CDR3: TGCGCCAGCAGCTTAACTAGCGGGGGGCGGAATGAGCAGTTCTTC. Its protein is CASSLTSGGRNEQFF. The complete variable domain, with remaining parts taken from reference TRBV5-1 and TRBJ2-1, reads KAGVTQTPRYLIKTRGQQVTLSCSPISGHRSVSWYQQTPGQGLQFLFEYFSETQRNKGNFPGRFSGRQFSNSRSEMNVSTLELGDSALYLCASSLTSGGRNEQFFGPGTRLTVL.

This clonotype showed up many times. This sequence joins TRBV7-9 and TRBJ2-3; 10 bases agree with TRBD2. J gave up 4 bases and V 5 bases, and 9 bases lay outside the gene matches. Germline V lookup: CDR1 SEHNR, CDR2 FQNEAQ (reference sequence). The CDR3 is made up of 16 amino acids. The chain's CDR3 is CASSTIPSGSSDTQYF. In DNA form, the CDR3 reads TGTGCCAGCAGCACCATACCTAGCGGGAGTTCAGATACGCAGTATTTT.

With regard to this clonotype: Germline and junction disagree at one end, which may indicate a read error. The CDR3 bases are TGTGCCTGCAGCTTCGGGGCTACCACGCAGTATTTT. It is translated as CACSFGATTQYF. The genes are TRBV5-6 and TRBJ2-3, with D tentatively TRBD1 or TRBD2 (5 bases each). In germline, CDR1 is SGHDT, CDR2 YYEEEE. This CDR3 has 12 amino acids.

This clonotype appeared a few times. CDR3 region: CSARGTVRGEQFF. The CDR3 DNA follows: TGCAGTGCTAGAGGTACGGTGCGGGGTGAGCAGTTCTTC. The chain uses TRBV20-1 and TRBJ2-1, with D tentatively TRBD2 (6 bases). CDR3 length: 13 amino acids. The ends were cut back, 1 base at V and 9 bases at J, with 13 bases in the middle. The germline gives CDR1 DFQATT, CDR2 SNEGSKA (reference sequence).

V gene TRBV3-1 combines with J gene TRBJ1-1; no definite D call. In germline, CDR1 is LGHDT, CDR2 YNNKEL (reference sequence). Trimming shortened V by 4 bases and J by 0 bases, and 9 bases separated the two germline ends. The CDR3 is made up of 14 amino acids. CDR3 coding DNA: TGTGCCAGCAGCCCGCAGGTCATGAACACTGAAGCTTTCTTT. Protein sequence: CASSPQVMNTEAFF.

This chain links TRBV5-1 with TRBJ2-2, with unresolved D. The CDR3 contains 16 residues. V lost 0 bases to trimming and J lost 0 bases, with 9 bases between them. CDR1 SGHRS and CDR2 YFSETQ come from the germline V gene. The CDR3 DNA is TGCGCCAGCAGCTTGGGGCAGAGCGCGAACACCGGGGAGCTGTTTTTT. It translates to CASSLGQSANTGELFF. Filled out from reference TRBV5-1 and TRBJ2-2, the complete variable domain reads KAGVTQTPRYLIKTRGQQVTLSCSPISGHRSVSWYQQTPGQGLQFLFEYFSETQRNKGNFPGRFSGRQFSNSRSEMNVSTLELGDSALYLCASSLGQSANTGELFFGEGSRLTVL.

The chain joins TRBV15 to TRBJ2-1, with D perhaps TRBD2 (7 bases). This CDR3 region has 17 residues. Trimming removed 5 bases at V and 4 bases at J, with 21 bases between. CDR1 is LNHNV, CDR2 YYDKDF, per germline (reference sequence). This chain's CDR3 is CATSSLEGGGGYNEQFF. The CDR3 DNA follows: TGTGCCACCAGCTCATTGGAGGGGGGGGGGGGATACAATGAGCAGTTCTTC.

This clonotype was seen only a few times. The chain has TRBV5-1 and TRBJ2-6; no firm D call. The CDR3 covers 15 residues. Germline CDR1 reads SGHRS; CDR2 reads YFSETQ. V dropped 1 base and J dropped 0 bases, with 5 bases sitting between them. The CDR3 region is CASSLSRSGANVLTF. In nucleotides, the CDR3 is TGCGCCAGCAGCTTGTCTCGCTCTGGGGCCAACGTCCTGACTTTC.

V usage is TRBV10-3 and J usage is TRBJ2-7, with TRBD2 identical over 14 bases. CDR1 and CDR2 (germline): ENHRY, SYGVKD. V lost 9 bases to trimming and J lost 3 bases; unmatched junction nucleotides: 4. The CDR3 loop spans 14 amino acids. Written as DNA, the CDR3 is TGTGCCATAGGACTAGCGGGAGGTGTCTACGAGCAGTACTTC. It is translated as CAIGLAGGVYEQYF.

This clonotype was seen a handful of times. The chain uses TRBV20-1 and TRBJ1-1; a possible D gene is TRBD1 (6 bases). The V gene lost 2 bases and the J gene lost 3 bases, with 22 bases spanning the gap. The CDR3 consists of 17 residues. Germline lookup yields CDR1 DFQATT and CDR2 SNEGSKA (reference sequence). CDR3 region: CSARSQGLGVRYTEAFF. The CDR3 DNA sequence: TGCAGTGCTAGATCCCAGGGGTTGGGCGTAAGGTACACTGAAGCTTTCTTT.

This clonotype was detected a few times. CDR3 in amino acids: CAWSVGVLVMEFF. In nucleotides, the CDR3 is TGTGCCTGGAGTGTTGGGGTACTAGTGATGGAGTTCTTC. J is TRBJ2-1 and V is TRBV30; TRBD2 might be the D (5 bases). The V end lost 0 bases, the J end lost 14 bases, and 17 bases lay between the germline ends. CDR3 length: 13 residues. Germline V gives CDR1 GTSNPN, CDR2 SVGIG (reference sequence).

J is TRBJ2-1 and V is TRBV6-5; D perhaps matches TRBD2 (5 bases). This CDR3 region has 18 residues. Trimming took 2 bases from V and 0 from J, leaving 17 bases between them. From germline, CDR1 is MNHEY and CDR2 SVGAGI. The CDR3 loop reads CASSYRRTGRSSYNEQFF. DNA of the CDR3: TGTGCCAGCAGTTACCGACGGACGGGAAGGAGCTCCTACAATGAGCAGTTCTTC.

V usage is TRBV7-2 and J usage is TRBJ2-7, with D unclear. The ends were cut back, 5 bases at V and 2 bases at J, with 16 bases in the middle. The germline V gene encodes CDR1 SGHTA and CDR2 FQGNSA. The CDR3 runs to 15 residues. CDR3 amino acids: CASSPSGGVTYEQYF. The CDR3 coding sequence is TGTGCCAGCAGCCCGAGTGGCGGAGTCACCTACGAGCAGTACTTC.